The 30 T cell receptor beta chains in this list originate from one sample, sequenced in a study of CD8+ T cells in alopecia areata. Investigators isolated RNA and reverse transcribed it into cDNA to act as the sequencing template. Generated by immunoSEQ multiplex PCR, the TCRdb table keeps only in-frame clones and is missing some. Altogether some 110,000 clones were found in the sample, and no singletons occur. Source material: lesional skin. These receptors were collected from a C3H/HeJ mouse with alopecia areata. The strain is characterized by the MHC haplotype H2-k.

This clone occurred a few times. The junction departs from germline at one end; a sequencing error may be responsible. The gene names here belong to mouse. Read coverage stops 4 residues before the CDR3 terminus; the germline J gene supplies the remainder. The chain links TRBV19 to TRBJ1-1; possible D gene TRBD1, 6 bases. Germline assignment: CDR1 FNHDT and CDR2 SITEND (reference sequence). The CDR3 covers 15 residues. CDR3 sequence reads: CASSMISQGNAEVFF. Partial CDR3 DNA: TGTGCCAGCAGTATGATAAGCCAGGGGAACGCA.

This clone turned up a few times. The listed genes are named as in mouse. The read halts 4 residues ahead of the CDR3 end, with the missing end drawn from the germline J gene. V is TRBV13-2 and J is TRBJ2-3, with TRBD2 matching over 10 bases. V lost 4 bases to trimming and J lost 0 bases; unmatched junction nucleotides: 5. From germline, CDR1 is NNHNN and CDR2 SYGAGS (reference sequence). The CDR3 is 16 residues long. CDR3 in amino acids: CASGWLGGLSAETLYF. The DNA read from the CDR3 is TGTGCCAGCGGTTGGCTGGGGGGGCTGAGTGCAGAA.

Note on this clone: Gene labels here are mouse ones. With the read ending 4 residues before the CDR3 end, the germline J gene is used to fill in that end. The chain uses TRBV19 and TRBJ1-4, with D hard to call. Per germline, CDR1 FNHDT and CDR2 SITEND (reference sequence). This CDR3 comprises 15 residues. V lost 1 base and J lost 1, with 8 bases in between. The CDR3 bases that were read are TGTGCCAGCAGTATACCAGAATATTCCAACGAA. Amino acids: CASSIPEYSNE. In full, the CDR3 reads CASSIPEYSNERLFF. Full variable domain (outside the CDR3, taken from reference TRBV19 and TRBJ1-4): GGIITQTPKFLIGQEGQKLTLKCQQNFNHDTMYWYRQDSGKGLRLIYYSITENDLQKGDLSEGYDASREKKSSFSLTVTSAQKNEMAVFLCASSIPEYSNERLFFGHGTKLSVL.

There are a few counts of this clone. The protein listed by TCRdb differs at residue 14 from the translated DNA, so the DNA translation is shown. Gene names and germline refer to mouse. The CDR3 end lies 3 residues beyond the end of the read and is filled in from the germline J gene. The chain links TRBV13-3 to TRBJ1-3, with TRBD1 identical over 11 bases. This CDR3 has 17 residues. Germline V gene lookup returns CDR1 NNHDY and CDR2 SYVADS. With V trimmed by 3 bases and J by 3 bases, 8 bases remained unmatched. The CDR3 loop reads CASSAPRTGGYGNTLYF. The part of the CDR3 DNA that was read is TGTGCCAGCAGTGCCCCCCGGACAGGGGGCTATGGAAATACG.

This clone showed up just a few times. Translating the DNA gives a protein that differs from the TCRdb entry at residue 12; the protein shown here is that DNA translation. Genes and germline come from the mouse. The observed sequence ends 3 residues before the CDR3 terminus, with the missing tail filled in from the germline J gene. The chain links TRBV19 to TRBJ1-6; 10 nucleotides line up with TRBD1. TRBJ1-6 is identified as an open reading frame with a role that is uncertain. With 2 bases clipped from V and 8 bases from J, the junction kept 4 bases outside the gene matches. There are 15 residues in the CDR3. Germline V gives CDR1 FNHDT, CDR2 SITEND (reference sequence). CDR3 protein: CASSMGDRGYSPLYF. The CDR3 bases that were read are TGTGCCAGCAGTATGGGGGACAGGGGATATTCGCCC.

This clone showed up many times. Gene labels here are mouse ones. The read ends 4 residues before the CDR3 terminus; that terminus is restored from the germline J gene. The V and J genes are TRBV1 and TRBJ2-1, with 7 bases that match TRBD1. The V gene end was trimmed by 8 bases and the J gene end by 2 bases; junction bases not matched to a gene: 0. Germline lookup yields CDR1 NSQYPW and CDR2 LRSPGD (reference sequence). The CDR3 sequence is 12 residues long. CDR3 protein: CTCGTDYAEQFF. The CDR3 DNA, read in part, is TGCACCTGCGGGACAGACTATGCT.

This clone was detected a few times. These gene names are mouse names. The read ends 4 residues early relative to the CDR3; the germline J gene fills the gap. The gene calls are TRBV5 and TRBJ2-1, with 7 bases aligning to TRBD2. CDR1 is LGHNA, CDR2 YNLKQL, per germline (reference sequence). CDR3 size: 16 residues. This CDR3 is CASSQDAWGEGAEQFF. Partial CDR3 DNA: TGTGCCAGCAGCCAAGACGCGTGGGGGGAGGGGGCT.

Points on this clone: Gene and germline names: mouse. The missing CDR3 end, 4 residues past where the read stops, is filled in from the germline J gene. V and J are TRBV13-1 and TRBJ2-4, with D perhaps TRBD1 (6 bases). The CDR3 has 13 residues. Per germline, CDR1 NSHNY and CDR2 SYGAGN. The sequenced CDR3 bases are TGTGCCAGCAGTGATGTCAGGGGAAAC. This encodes CASSDVRGN. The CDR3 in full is CASSDVRGNTLYF.

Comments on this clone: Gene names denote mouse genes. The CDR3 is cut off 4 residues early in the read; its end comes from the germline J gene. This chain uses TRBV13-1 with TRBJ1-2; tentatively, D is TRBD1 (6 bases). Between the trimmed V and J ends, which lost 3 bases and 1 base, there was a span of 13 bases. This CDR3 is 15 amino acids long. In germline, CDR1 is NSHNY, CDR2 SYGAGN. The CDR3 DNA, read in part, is TGTGCCAGCAGTGTCCCGGGACAAAAAAACTCC. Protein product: CASSVPGQKNS. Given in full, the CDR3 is CASSVPGQKNSDYTF.

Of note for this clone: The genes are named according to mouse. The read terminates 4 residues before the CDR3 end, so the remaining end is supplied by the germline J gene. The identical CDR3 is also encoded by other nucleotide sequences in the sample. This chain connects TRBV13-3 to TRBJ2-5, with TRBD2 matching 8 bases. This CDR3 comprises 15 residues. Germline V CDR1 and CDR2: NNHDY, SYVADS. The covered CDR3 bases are TGTGCCAGCAGTGATGCATCTGGGGGGCAGGAC. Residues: CASSDASGGQD. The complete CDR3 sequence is CASSDASGGQDTQYF.

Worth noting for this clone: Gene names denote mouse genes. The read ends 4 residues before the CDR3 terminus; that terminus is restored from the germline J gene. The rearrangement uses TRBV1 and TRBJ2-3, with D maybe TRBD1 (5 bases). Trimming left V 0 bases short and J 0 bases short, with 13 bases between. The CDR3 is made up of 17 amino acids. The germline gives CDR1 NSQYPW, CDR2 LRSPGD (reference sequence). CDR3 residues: CTCSADLGEASAETLYF. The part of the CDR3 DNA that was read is TGCACCTGCAGTGCAGATCTAGGGGAAGCTAGTGCAGAA.

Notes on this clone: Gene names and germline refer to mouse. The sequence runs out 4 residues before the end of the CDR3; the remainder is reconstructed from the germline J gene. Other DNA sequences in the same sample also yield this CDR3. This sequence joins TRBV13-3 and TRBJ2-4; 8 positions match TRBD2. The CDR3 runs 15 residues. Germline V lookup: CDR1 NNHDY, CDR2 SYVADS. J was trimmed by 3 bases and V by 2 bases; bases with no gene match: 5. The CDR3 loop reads CASSDWGEGQNTLYF. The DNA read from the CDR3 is TGTGCCAGCAGTGACTGGGGGGAGGGACAAAAC.

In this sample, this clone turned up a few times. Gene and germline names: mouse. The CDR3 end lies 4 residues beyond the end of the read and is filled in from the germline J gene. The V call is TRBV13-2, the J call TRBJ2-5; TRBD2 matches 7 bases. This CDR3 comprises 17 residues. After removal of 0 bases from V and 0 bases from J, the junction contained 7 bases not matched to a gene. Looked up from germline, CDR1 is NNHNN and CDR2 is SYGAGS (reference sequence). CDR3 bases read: TGTGCCAGCGGTGATGCAAAGGCCTGGGGGAACCAAGAC. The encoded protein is CASGDAKAWGNQD. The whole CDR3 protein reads CASGDAKAWGNQDTQYF.

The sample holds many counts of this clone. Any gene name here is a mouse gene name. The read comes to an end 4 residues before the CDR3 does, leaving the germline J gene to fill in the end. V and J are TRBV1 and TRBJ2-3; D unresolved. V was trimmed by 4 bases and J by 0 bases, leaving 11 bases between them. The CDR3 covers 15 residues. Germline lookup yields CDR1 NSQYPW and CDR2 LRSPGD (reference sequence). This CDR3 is CTCSDATTSAETLYF. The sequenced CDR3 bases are TGCACCTGCAGTGATGCGACAACTAGTGCAGAA.

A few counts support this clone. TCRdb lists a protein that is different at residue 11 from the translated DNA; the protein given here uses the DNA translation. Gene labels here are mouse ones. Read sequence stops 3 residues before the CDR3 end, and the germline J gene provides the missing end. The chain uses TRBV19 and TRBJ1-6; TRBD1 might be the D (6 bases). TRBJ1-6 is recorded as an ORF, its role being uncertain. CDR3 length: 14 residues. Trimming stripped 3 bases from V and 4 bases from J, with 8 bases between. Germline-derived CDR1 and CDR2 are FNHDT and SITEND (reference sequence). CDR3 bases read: TGTGCCAGCAGTACTACAGGGTATAATTCGCCC. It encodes CASSTTGYNSP. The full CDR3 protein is CASSTTGYNSPLYF.

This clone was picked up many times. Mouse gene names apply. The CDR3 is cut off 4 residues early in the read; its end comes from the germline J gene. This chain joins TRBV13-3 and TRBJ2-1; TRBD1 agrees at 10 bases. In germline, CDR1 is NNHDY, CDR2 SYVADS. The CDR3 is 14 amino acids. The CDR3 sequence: CASSSGQGRAEQFF. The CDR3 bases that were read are TGTGCCAGCAGTTCGGGACAGGGGAGGGCT.

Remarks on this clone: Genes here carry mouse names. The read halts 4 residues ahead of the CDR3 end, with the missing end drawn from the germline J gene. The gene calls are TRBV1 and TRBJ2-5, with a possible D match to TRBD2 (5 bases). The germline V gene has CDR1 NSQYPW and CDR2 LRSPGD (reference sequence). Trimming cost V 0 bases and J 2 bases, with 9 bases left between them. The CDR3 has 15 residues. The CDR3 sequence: CTCSADNWLQDTQYF. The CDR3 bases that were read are TGCACCTGCAGTGCAGATAACTGGCTCCAAGAC. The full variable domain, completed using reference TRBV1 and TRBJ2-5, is VTLLEQNPRWRLVPRGQAVNLRCILKNSQYPWMSWYQQDLQKQLQWLFTLRSPGDKEVKSLPGADYLATRVTDTELRLQVANMSQGRTLYCTCSADNWLQDTQYFGPGTRLLVL.

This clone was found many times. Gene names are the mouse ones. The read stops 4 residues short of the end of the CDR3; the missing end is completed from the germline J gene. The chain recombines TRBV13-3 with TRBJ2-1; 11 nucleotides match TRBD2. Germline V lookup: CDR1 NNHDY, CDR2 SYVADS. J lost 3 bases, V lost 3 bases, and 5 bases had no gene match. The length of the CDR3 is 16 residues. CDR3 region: CASSAGTGGPYAEQFF. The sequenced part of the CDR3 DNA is TGTGCCAGCAGTGCCGGGACTGGGGGACCCTATGCT.

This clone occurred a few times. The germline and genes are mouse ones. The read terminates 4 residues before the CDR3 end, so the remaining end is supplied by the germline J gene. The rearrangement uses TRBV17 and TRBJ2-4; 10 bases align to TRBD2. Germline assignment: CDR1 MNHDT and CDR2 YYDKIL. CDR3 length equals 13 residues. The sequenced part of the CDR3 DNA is TGTGCTAGCAGTCGGGACTGGGGAAAC. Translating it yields CASSRDWGN. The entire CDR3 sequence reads CASSRDWGNTLYF.

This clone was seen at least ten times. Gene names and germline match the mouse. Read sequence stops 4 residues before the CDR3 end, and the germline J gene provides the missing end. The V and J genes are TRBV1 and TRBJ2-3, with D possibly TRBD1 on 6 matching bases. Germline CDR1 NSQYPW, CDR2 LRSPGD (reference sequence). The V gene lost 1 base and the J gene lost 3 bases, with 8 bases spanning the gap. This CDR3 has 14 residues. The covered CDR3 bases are TGCACCTGCAGTGCAGCCGGGACAGCAGAA. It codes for CTCSAAGTAE. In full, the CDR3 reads CTCSAAGTAETLYF.

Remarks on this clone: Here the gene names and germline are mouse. CDR3 DNA (partial): TGTGCCAGCAGTTTAAAAGTGGGGGCT. Residues: CASSLKVGA. The entire CDR3 sequence reads CASSLKVGAEQFF. This sequence joins TRBV14 and TRBJ2-1; possibly TRBD2 for D (5 bases). The CDR3 end is not reached by the read, which stops 4 residues before it; the germline J gene fills it in. Germline loops: CDR1 SGHDT, CDR2 FRDEAV. The CDR3 is 13 amino acids.

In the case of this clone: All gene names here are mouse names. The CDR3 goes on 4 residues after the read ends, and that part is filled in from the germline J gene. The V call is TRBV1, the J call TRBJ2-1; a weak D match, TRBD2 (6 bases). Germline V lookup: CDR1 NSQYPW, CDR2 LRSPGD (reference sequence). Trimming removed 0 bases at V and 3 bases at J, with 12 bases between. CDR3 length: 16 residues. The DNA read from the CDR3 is TGCACCTGCAGTGCAGATCGAGGCTGGGGCTATGCT. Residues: CTCSADRGWGYA. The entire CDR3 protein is CTCSADRGWGYAEQFF.

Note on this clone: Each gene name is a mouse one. CDR3 sequence: CTCGTGANTEVFF. CDR3 DNA, as far as it was read: TGCACCTGCGGGACAGGGGCAAACACA. This sequence joins TRBV1 and TRBJ1-1; 10 bases agree with TRBD1. The sequence runs out 4 residues before the end of the CDR3; the remainder is reconstructed from the germline J gene. The CDR3 totals 13 residues. V shed 8 bases, J shed 0 bases, and the junction held 0 bases outside the gene matches. Germline values: CDR1 NSQYPW, CDR2 LRSPGD (reference sequence).

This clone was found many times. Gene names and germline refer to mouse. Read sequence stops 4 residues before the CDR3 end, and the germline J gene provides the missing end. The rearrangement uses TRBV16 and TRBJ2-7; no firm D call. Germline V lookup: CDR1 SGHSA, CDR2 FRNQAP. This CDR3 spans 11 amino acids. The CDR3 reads CASSLQYEQYF. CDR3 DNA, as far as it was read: TGTGCAAGCAGCTTACAGTAT.

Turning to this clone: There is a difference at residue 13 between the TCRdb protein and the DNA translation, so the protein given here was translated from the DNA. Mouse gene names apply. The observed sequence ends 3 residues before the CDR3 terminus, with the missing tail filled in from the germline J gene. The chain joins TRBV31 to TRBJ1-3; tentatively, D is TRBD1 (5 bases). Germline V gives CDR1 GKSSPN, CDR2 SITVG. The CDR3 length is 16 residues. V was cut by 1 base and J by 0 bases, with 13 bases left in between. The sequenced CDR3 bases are TGTGCCTGGAGTCGTCAGGGAAAGAATTCTGGAAATACG. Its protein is CAWSRQGKNSGNT. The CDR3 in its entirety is CAWSRQGKNSGNTLYF.

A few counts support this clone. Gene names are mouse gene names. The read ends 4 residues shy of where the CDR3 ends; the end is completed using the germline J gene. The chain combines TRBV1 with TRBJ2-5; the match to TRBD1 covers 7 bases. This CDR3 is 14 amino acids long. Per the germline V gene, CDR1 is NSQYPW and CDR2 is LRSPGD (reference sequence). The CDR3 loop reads CTCSAARGRDTQYF. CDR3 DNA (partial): TGCACCTGCAGTGCAGCCAGGGGGAGAGAC.

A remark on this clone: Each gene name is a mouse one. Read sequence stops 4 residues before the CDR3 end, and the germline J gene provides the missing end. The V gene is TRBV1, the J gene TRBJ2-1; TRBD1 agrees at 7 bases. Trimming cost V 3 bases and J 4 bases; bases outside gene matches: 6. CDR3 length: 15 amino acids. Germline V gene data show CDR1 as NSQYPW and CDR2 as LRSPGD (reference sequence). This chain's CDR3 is CTCSARQGGYAEQFF. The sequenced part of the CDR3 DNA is TGCACCTGCAGTGCTCGACAGGGAGGATATGCT.

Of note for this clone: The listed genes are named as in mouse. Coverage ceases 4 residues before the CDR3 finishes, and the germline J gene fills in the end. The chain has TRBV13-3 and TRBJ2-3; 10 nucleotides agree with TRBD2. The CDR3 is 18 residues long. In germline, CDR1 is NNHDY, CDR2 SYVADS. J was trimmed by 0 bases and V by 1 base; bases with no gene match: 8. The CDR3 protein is CASSDFQTGGRSAETLYF. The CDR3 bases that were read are TGTGCCAGCAGTGATTTTCAGACTGGGGGGCGTAGTGCAGAA.

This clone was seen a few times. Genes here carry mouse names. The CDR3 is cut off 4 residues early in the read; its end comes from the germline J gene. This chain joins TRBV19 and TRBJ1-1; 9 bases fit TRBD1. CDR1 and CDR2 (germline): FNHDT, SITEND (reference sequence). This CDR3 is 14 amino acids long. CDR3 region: CASSITGQGGEVFF. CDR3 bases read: TGTGCCAGCAGTATAACGGGACAGGGCGGA.

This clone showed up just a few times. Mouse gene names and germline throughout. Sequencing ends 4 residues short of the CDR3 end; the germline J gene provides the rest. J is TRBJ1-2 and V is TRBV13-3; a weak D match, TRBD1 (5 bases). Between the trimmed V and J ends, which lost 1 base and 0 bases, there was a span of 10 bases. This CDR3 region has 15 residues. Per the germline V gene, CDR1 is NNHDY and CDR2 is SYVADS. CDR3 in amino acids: CASSDFEGSNSDYTF. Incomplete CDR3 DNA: TGTGCCAGCAGTGATTTTGAGGGGTCAAACTCC.